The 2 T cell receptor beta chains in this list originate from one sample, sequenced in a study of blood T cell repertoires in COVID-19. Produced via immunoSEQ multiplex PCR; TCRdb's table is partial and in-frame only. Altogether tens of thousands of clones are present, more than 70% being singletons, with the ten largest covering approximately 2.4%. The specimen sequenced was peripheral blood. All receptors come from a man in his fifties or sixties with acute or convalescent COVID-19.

CDR3 nucleotide sequence: TGTGCCAGCAGCCCCGACAGGGGGCGAGACTATGGCTACACCTTC. As protein: CASSPDRGRDYGYTF. The chain recombines TRBV5-6 with TRBJ1-2, with TRBD1 matching over 10 bases. This CDR3 is built from 15 residues. CDR1 and CDR2 from the germline V gene are SGHDT and YYEEEE. With V trimmed by 4 bases and J by 3 bases, 6 bases remained unmatched.

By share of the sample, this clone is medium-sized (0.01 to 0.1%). This CDR3 is CSVVVRGMNTEAFF. As DNA, the CDR3 is TGCAGCGTCGTTGTCAGGGGGATGAACACTGAAGCTTTCTTT. The chain has TRBV29-1 and TRBJ1-1, with 7 nucleotides matching TRBD1. Germline V gene lookup returns CDR1 SQVTM and CDR2 ANQGSEA. With 6 bases clipped from V and 0 bases from J, the junction kept 7 bases outside the gene matches. The CDR3 runs 14 residues.